This passage covers 17 T cell receptor beta chains from one sample sequenced in a study of T cell repertoires in cytomegalovirus infection (dated by TCRdb to about 2019). The instrument given in TCRdb is Illumina HiSeq 1500. The public reads were quality trimmed at Q25 with fastp and then assembled into clones with MiXCR by TCRdb, keeping productive beta chains. When rows share a CDR3 protein, they turn into one entry using the most common DNA and genes. The sample table shows hundreds of thousands of distinct CDR3 sequences, and roughly 36% are seen once. The ten top clones hold roughly 2.8% of the sample. The material sequenced was PBMCs. These receptors came from a human donor in good health (CMV status not recorded). Some clones in this sample may be carry-over from other donors' samples.

Ten or more counts support this clonotype. The chain employs TRBV7-2 and TRBJ2-3; unclear D gene. With 3 bases removed from V and 1 base from J, the gap between germline ends came to 5 bases. CDR3 size: 13 residues. In germline, CDR1 is SGHTA, CDR2 FQGNSA. CDR3 sequence: CASSFVGTDTQYF. Written as DNA, the CDR3 is TGTGCCAGCAGCTTCGTGGGCACAGATACGCAGTATTTT. Together with reference TRBV7-2 and TRBJ2-3, the CDR3 gives the full variable domain: GAGVSQSPSNKVTEKGKDVELRCDPISGHTALYWYRQSLGQGLEFLIYFQGNSAPDKSGLPSDRFSAERTGGSVSTLTIQRTQQEDSAVYLCASSFVGTDTQYFGPGTRLTVL.

Concerning this clonotype: An end of the junction does not agree with germline; a read error may underlie this. The rearrangement links TRBV14 to TRBJ2-7, with a possible D match to TRBD1 (5 bases). Germline CDR1 and CDR2: SGHDN and FVKESK. The CDR3 has 13 residues. This CDR3 is CASSKDQGYEQYF. CDR3 DNA: TGTGCCAGCAGCAAAGACCAGGGCTACGAGCAGTACTTC.

In the case of this clonotype: In this CDR3 the conserved last residue, phenylalanine or tryptophan, is missing, so a read error is likely. The V gene is TRBV7-2, the J gene TRBJ1-6; D remains ambiguous. This CDR3 has 11 residues. Germline CDR1 reads SGHTA; CDR2 reads FQGNSA. The V end lost 7 bases, the J end lost 7 bases, and 5 bases lay between the germline ends. DNA of the CDR3: TGTGCCAGCACCCAAAATTCACCCCTCCACTCT. It translates to CASTQNSPLHS.

For this clonotype: One end of the junction does not line up with germline, which may come from a read error. V usage is TRBV19 and J usage is TRBJ2-1; 10 bases match TRBD2. CDR1 is LNHDA, CDR2 SQIVND, per germline (reference sequence). The CDR3 spans 16 residues. CDR3 amino acids: CASSNQGLAAYNEQVF. CDR3 sequence (DNA): TGTGCCAGTAGTAACCAAGGACTAGCGGCCTACAATGAGCAGGTCTTC.

A word on this clonotype: Here the CDR3 omits its conserved ending phenylalanine or tryptophan, so a read error is the likely source. V and J are TRBV12-3 or TRBV12-4 and TRBJ2-5; no definite D call. The CDR3 is 12 residues long. The V end lost 5 bases, the J end lost 5 bases, and 9 bases lay between the germline ends. CDR3 amino acids: CASSPPGETQYL. The DNA of the CDR3 is TGTGCCAGCAGTCCTCCCGGGGAGACCCAGTACTTA.

The chain recombines TRBV19 with TRBJ2-6; TRBD1 is a possible D gene (5 bases). Germline V gives CDR1 LNHDA, CDR2 SQIVND (reference sequence). CDR3 length: 15 amino acids. V shed 7 bases and J shed 2 bases, with 12 bases lying between them. The CDR3 DNA sequence: TGTGCCAGTAATCAGGGAAGCACTGGGGCCAACGTCCTGACTTTC. Translation: CASNQGSTGANVLTF. The full variable domain, in which reference TRBV19 and TRBJ2-6 provide the parts outside the CDR3, is DGGITQSPKYLFRKEGQNVTLSCEQNLNHDAMYWYRQDPGQGLRLIYYSQIVNDFQKGDIAEGYSVSREKKESFPLTVTSAQKNPTAFYLCASNQGSTGANVLTFGAGSRLTVL.

This clonotype was counted only a few times. This chain uses TRBV12-3 or TRBV12-4 with TRBJ1-1; D call uncertain. Trimming left V 9 bases short and J 11 bases short, with 16 bases between. This CDR3 has 11 residues. The CDR3 sequence is CARTYGGRAFF. Written as DNA, the CDR3 is TGTGCCAGGACTTATGGAGGGCGCGCTTTCTTT.

This clonotype was seen a handful of times. The CDR3 DNA is TGTGCCAGCAGCCACACTAGCGGGGGGAGGTATGAGCAGTTCTTC. This sequence encodes CASSHTSGGRYEQFF. This rearrangement joins TRBV11-2 to TRBJ2-1; 12 bases match TRBD2. Germline assignment: CDR1 SGHAT and CDR2 FQNNGV. This CDR3 region has 15 residues. Losses at the gene ends were 5 bases for V and 8 bases for J; bases not matched to a gene: 7.

The chain employs TRBV27 and TRBJ1-2; 8 bases line up with TRBD1. There are 18 residues in the CDR3. J was trimmed by 4 bases and V by 5 bases; bases with no gene match: 18. Germline V gives CDR1 MNHEY, CDR2 SMNVEV (reference sequence). CDR3 residues: CASSLRSKGQGVIYGYTF. The DNA for the CDR3 is TGTGCCAGCAGTCTAAGAAGCAAAGGACAGGGTGTGATCTATGGCTACACCTTC.

Note on this clonotype: This may be a read error, as it is one base from a much larger clone. The chain recombines TRBV7-8 with TRBJ2-3, with D tentatively TRBD2 (6 bases). V lost 5 bases and J 4 bases, leaving 16 bases between the germline ends. The CDR3 is 15 amino acids. Germline loops: CDR1 SGHVS, CDR2 FQNEAQ. CDR3 region: CASSQLGGFADTQYF. CDR3 sequence (DNA): TGTGCCAGCAGCCAGTTGGGGGGATTCGCAGATACGCAGTATTTT.

V is TRBV11-2 and J is TRBJ2-3; 10 nucleotides agree with TRBD1. The CDR3 is 17 residues long. V trimming: 5 bases; J trimming: 1 base; junction bases outside the gene matches: 9. Germline V gives CDR1 SGHAT, CDR2 FQNNGV. The chain's CDR3 is CASSRPRTGGGTDTQYF. CDR3 nucleotides: TGTGCCAGCAGCCGACCCCGGACAGGGGGAGGCACAGATACGCAGTATTTT.

This chain joins TRBV2 and TRBJ2-2, with unresolved D. The germline V gene has CDR1 SNHLY and CDR2 FYNNEI. The CDR3 covers 16 residues. The V gene lost 3 bases and the J gene lost 0 bases, with 11 bases spanning the gap. This chain's CDR3 is CASSDPGPANTGELFF. CDR3 sequence (DNA): TGTGCCAGCAGTGATCCCGGACCAGCGAACACCGGGGAGCTGTTTTTT.

This clonotype was counted a few times. This chain links TRBV12-3 or TRBV12-4 with TRBJ1-3, with unresolved D. Between the trimmed V and J ends, which lost 5 bases and 8 bases, there was a span of 10 bases. The CDR3 spans 12 residues. The CDR3 sequence is CASSGIRDTIYF. CDR3 DNA sequence: TGTGCCAGCAGTGGTATCCGGGACACCATATATTTT.

This chain joins TRBV7-8 and TRBJ1-3; D is uncertain. CDR3 length: 15 residues. Trimming cost V 1 base and J 0 bases, with 7 bases left between them. CDR1 and CDR2 from the germline V gene are SGHVS and FQNEAQ. The CDR3 protein is CASSLDRHSGNTIYF. The CDR3 nucleotides are TGTGCCAGCAGCTTAGATCGGCACTCTGGAAACACCATATATTTT.

Comments on this clonotype: A much larger clone differs from this one at a single base, so this may be a read error. The rearrangement joins TRBV7-2 to TRBJ1-2, with a tentative D call TRBD1 (5 bases). This CDR3 has 16 amino acids. Germline loops: CDR1 SGHTA, CDR2 FQGNSA. This CDR3 is CASSLAAGPNNNGYTF. Written as DNA, the CDR3 is TGTGCCAGCAGCTTAGCGGCGGGACCCAATAACAATGGCTACACCTTC.

As concerns this clonotype: A much larger clone differs by one base, so this may be a read error. The chain couples TRBV10-3 to TRBJ2-7, with a weak D call TRBD1 (7 bases). This CDR3 has 13 residues. Germline loops: CDR1 ENHRY, CDR2 SYGVKD. Here the CDR3 DNA reads TGTGCCATGGGAGACAGGGACTCCTACGAGCAGTCCTTC. Translation gives CAMGDRDSYEQSF.

The genes are TRBV6-4 and TRBJ1-1; D might be TRBD1 (5 bases). This CDR3 comprises 13 residues. Per germline, CDR1 MRHNA and CDR2 SNTAGT. Trimming took off 6 bases at V and 2 bases at J, with 10 bases between the two ends. CDR3 amino acids: CASRQTGNTEAFF. The CDR3 DNA is TGTGCCAGCAGACAAACAGGAAACACTGAAGCTTTCTTT.